This T cell receptor (beta chain) was identified in a study of blood T cells in healthy people across ages. The ends were cut back, 4 bases at V and 0 bases at J, with 11 bases in the middle. Germline lookup yields CDR1 SGHRS and CDR2 YFSETQ. This CDR3 region has 14 residues. Findings and limits, study-wide: Per-million-T-cell TCR beta diversity fell roughly linearly with age.

In this sample, this clonotype turned up many times. What it recognizes is unknown. Combining a sample-barcoded 5' primer with a J-beta primer mix, a second PCR ran for about 7 to 12 cycles. TCRdb analysed the 5' RACE reads with MiXCR anew, one entry per CDR3 protein. The top ten clones hold about 2.9% of a sample with around 780,000 distinct CDR3 sequences, 25% to 30% of them seen once. This sample was also put to use in a study of T cells of mothers and their children. That study adds: Mothers and children who were related shared slightly more overlap than unrelated pairs, but not significantly more.

This chain links TRBV5-1 with TRBJ2-7; maybe TRBD1 (6 bases). Material for sequencing was blood. The sequence came from a boy aged 5-17 years in good health. CDR3 loop: CASSPGTPSYEQYF. Written as DNA, the CDR3 is TGCGCCAGCAGCCCCGGGACACCCTCCTACGAGCAGTACTTC.